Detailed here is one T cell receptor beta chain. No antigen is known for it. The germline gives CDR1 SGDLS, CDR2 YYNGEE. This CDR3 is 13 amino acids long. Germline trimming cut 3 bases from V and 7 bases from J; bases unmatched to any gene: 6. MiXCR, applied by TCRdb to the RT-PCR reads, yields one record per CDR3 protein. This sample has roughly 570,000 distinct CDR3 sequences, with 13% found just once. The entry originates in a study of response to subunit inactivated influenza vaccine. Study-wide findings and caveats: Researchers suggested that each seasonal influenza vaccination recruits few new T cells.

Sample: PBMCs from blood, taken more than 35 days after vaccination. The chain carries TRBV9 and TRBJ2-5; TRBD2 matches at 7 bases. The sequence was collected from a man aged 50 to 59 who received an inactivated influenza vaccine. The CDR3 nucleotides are TGTGCCAGCAGCGAGGGCGGCGGGGGGACCCAGTACTTC. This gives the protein CASSEGGGGTQYF.